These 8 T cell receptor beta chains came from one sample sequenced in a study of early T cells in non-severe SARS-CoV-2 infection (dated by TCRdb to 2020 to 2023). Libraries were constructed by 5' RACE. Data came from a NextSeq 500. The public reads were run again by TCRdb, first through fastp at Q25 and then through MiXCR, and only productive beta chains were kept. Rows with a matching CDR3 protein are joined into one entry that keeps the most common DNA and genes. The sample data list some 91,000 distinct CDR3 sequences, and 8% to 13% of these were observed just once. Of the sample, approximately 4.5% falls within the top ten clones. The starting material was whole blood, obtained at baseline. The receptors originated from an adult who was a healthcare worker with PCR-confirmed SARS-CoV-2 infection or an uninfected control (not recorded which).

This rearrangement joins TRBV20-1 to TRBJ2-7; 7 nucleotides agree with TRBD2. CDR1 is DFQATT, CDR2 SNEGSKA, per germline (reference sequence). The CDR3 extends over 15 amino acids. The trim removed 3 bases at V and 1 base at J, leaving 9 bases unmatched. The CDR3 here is CSASLMSGVSYEQYF. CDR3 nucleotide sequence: TGCAGTGCTAGCCTGATGAGCGGGGTTTCCTACGAGCAGTACTTC.

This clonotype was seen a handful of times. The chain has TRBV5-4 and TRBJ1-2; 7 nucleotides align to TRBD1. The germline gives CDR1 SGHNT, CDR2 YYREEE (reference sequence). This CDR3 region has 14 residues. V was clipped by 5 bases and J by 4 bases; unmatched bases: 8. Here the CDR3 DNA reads TGTGCCAGCAGTTTCCGGGACAGTTCCTATGGCTACACCTTC. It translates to CASSFRDSSYGYTF.

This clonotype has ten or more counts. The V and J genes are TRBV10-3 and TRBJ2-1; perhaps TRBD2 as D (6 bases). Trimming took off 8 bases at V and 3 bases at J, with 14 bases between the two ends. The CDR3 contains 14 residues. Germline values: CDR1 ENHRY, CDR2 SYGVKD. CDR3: CAILDSGLYNEQFF. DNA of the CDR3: TGTGCCATCCTAGATAGCGGTCTCTACAATGAGCAGTTCTTC.

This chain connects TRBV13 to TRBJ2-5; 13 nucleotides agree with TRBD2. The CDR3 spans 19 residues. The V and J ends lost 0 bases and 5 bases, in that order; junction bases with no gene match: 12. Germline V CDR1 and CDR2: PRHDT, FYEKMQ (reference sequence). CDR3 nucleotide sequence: TGTGCCAGCAGCTTAGGCACTCCCGGACTAGCGGGAGAGGGTGAGACCCAGTACTTC. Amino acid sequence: CASSLGTPGLAGEGETQYF.

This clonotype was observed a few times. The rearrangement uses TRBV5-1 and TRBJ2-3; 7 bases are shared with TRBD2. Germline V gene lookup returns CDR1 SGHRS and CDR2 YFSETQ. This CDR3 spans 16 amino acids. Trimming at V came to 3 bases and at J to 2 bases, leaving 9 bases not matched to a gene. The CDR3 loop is CASSSEGRGPTDTQYF. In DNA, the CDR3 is TGCGCCAGCAGCTCGGAGGGGAGGGGACCCACAGATACGCAGTATTTT. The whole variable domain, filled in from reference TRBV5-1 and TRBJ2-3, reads KAGVTQTPRYLIKTRGQQVTLSCSPISGHRSVSWYQQTPGQGLQFLFEYFSETQRNKGNFPGRFSGRQFSNSRSEMNVSTLELGDSALYLCASSSEGRGPTDTQYFGPGTRLTVL.

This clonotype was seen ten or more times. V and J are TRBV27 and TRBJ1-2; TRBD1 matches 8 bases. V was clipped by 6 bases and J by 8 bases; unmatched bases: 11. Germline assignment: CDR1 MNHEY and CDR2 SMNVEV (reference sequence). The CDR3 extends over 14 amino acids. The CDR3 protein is CASSPRTGSGGYTF. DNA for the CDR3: TGTGCCAGCAGCCCGAGGACAGGGTCGGGGGGCTACACCTTC.

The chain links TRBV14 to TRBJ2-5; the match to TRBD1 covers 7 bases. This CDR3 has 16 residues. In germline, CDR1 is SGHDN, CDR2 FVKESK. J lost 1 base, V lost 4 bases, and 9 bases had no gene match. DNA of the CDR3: TGTGCCAGCAGCCTATTACAGGGGCGCCCCCAAGAGACCCAGTACTTC. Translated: CASSLLQGRPQETQYF.

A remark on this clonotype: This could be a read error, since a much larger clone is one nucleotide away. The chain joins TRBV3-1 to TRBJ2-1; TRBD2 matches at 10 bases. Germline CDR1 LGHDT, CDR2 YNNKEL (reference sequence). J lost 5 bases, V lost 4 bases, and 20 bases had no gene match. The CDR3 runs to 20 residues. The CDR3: CASSPSGLAVIHGNHNEQFF. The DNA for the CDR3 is TGTGCCAGCAGCCCGTCCGGACTAGCGGTCATCCATGGGAACCACAATGAGCAGTTCTTC.